This entry describes one T cell receptor beta chain. The data belong to a study of CD8 T cells in Susac syndrome. With random hexamers, reverse transcription was performed on roughly 0.45 to 1 ug of RNA. An immunoSEQ multiplex PCR amplified TCR beta CDR3 over 54 Vbeta and 13 Jbeta. From the immunoSEQ multiplex PCR reads, TCRdb called clonotypes with MiXCR, one entry per CDR3 protein. The sample yields about 120,000 distinct CDR3 sequences, around 94% seen once. The CDR3 consists of 15 residues. CDR1 SGHRS and CDR2 YFSETQ come from the germline V gene. V lost 4 bases and J lost 0, with 13 bases in between.

The chain recombines TRBV5-1 with TRBJ1-1; no clear D. The TCR comes from a human donor with multiple sclerosis. The sequenced sample consisted of CD4+ T cells from PBMCs. CDR3 in DNA: TGCGCCAGCAGCCCCGCGGGTGACATGAACACTGAAGCTTTCTTT. It is translated as CASSPAGDMNTEAFF.